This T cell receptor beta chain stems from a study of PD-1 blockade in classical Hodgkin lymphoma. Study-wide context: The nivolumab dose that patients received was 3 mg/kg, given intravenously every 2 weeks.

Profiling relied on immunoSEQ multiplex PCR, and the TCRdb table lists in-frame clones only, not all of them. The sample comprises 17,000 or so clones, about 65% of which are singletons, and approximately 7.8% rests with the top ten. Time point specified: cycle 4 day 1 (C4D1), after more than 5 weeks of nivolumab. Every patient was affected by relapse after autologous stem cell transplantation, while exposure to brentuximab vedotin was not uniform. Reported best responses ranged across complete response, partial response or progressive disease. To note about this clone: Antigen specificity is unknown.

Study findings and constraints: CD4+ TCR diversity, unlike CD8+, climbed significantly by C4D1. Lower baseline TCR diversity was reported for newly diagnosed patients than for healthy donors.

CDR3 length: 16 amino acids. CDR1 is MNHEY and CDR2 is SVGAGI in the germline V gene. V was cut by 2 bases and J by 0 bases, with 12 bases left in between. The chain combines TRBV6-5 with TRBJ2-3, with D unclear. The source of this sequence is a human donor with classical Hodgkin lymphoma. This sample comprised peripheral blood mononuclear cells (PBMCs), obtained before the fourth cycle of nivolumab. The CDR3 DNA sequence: TGTGCCAGCAGTTACGTCTATTTCTCTAGCACAGATACGCAGTATTTT. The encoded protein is CASSYVYFSSTDTQYF.